Listed here are 16 T cell receptor beta chains from one sample, sequenced in a study of T cells after yellow fever vaccination. TCRdb reanalysed the 5' RACE reads using MiXCR and keeps one entry per CDR3 protein. Among more than 300,000 distinct CDR3 sequences listed, approximately 11% were seen once. Here the sequenced sample was CD4+ T cells sorted from PBMCs, taken 45 days after the yellow fever booster vaccination. Receptors originate from a man between 18 and 29 years old who received the YFV17D yellow fever vaccine.

This clonotype was seen more than once but under ten times. The V gene is TRBV20-1, the J gene TRBJ2-3; TRBD2 agrees at 10 bases. CDR1 DFQATT and CDR2 SNEGSKA come from the germline V gene (reference sequence). Trimming took 6 bases from V and 5 from J; bases not matched to a gene: 23. This CDR3 is built from 19 residues. In nucleotides, the CDR3 is TGCAGTGCACCGGCGGGAGCGGGGGGGCTTAAGGTTATGGGAGATACGCAGTATTTT. The encoded protein is CSAPAGAGGLKVMGDTQYF.

This clonotype was picked up a small number of times. J is TRBJ2-1 and V is TRBV24-1; D possibly corresponds to TRBD2 (6 bases). Germline V gene lookup returns CDR1 KGHDR and CDR2 SFDVKD. This CDR3 has 13 residues. Between the trimmed V and J ends, which lost 7 bases and 9 bases, there was a span of 15 bases. The DNA for the CDR3 is TGTGCCACCAGCGTGGGGGGTTTTGGTGAGCAGTTCTTC. This sequence encodes CATSVGGFGEQFF.

There are many counts of this clonotype. One end of the junction does not line up with germline, which may come from a read error. The chain links TRBV7-7 to TRBJ2-1, with 10 nucleotides matching TRBD2. CDR3 length: 15 amino acids. CDR1 and CDR2 (germline): SSHAT, FNYEAQ (reference sequence). CDR3 DNA: TGTGCTAGCAGCCGCGACTTAGCGGGGGGCAATGAGCAGTTCTTC. Protein product: CASSRDLAGGNEQFF.

In this sample, this clonotype turned up a few times. The chain joins TRBV14 to TRBJ2-7; no clear D gene. Germline-derived CDR1 and CDR2 are SGHDN and FVKESK. The CDR3 covers 10 residues. Trimming cost V 8 bases and J 2 bases, with 4 bases left between them. CDR3 DNA: TGTGCCAGCGGGGCCTACGAGCAGTACTTC. Translation gives CASGAYEQYF. Based on the CDR3 plus reference TRBV14 and TRBJ2-7, the full variable domain is EAGVTQFPSHSVIEKGQTVTLRCDPISGHDNLYWYRRVMGKEIKFLLHFVKESKQDESGMPNNRFLAERTGGTYSTLKVQPAELEDSGVYFCASGAYEQYFGPGTRLTVT.

V usage is TRBV20-1 and J usage is TRBJ2-5; a possible D gene is TRBD1 (6 bases). The V gene's germline CDR1 is DFQATT and CDR2 SNEGSKA (reference sequence). The CDR3 runs 14 residues. The germline V and J ends were trimmed by 6 bases and 1 base, with 15 bases remaining between them. The CDR3 protein is CSATLGASQETQYF. The CDR3 bases are TGCAGTGCAACCCTGGGGGCGAGCCAAGAGACCCAGTACTTC.

The chain uses TRBV7-2 and TRBJ1-5, with no clear D. In germline, CDR1 is SGHTA, CDR2 FQGNSA. The CDR3 has 12 amino acids. Trimming cost V 2 bases and J 7 bases, with 6 bases left between them. The CDR3 reads CASSLSSQPQHF. The CDR3 DNA is TGTGCCAGCAGCTTATCGTCCCAGCCCCAGCATTTT.

This clonotype occurred a few times. The chain carries TRBV7-2 and TRBJ1-2; D is ambiguous. The germline CDR1 and CDR2 sequences are SGHTA and FQGNSA. The CDR3 consists of 16 residues. The V end was cut by 1 base, the J end by 7 bases, with 19 bases between. CDR3 sequence: CASSLVRGMRMGGYTF. For the CDR3, the DNA is TGTGCCAGCAGCTTAGTTCGCGGGATGAGGATGGGTGGCTACACCTTC.

Many counts were recorded for this clonotype. V usage is TRBV7-8 and J usage is TRBJ1-5, with D possibly being TRBD1 (5 bases). Germline assignment: CDR1 SGHVS and CDR2 FQNEAQ. Trimming left V 2 bases short and J 8 bases short, with 16 bases between. The CDR3 sequence is 15 residues long. CDR3 coding DNA: TGTGCCAGCAGCTTATCGGGGGGAGGGTGGAAGCCCCAGCATTTT. This translates into CASSLSGGGWKPQHF.

The chain employs TRBV9 and TRBJ2-2; 8 bases line up with TRBD1. The CDR3 totals 17 residues. Germline V gene data show CDR1 as SGDLS and CDR2 as YYNGEE. V lost 4 bases to trimming and J lost 7 bases; unmatched junction nucleotides: 15. DNA of the CDR3: TGTGCCAGCAGCCCCGAGCCAGGGGGCAATTTTGGCGGGGAGCTGTTTTTT. As protein: CASSPEPGGNFGGELFF.

This clonotype was picked up a small number of times. J is TRBJ1-5 and V is TRBV6-6; 8 positions agree with TRBD1. This CDR3 has 16 amino acids. The V gene end was trimmed by 0 bases and the J gene end by 5 bases; junction bases not matched to a gene: 6. Germline lookup yields CDR1 MNHNY and CDR2 SVGAGI (reference sequence). This CDR3 reads CASSYSAGGNDQPQHF. The CDR3, as DNA: TGTGCCAGCAGTTACTCGGCAGGGGGCAACGATCAGCCCCAGCATTTT.

This clonotype occurred a few times. V and J are TRBV12-5 and TRBJ2-4; D gene ambiguous. Germline CDR1 reads LGHNT; CDR2 reads FRNRAP. The CDR3 is 16 amino acids. The CDR3 loop is CGGHITQLVSKNIQYF. The DNA of the CDR3 is TGTGGGGGTCACATTACCCAGCTCGTATCCAAAAACATTCAGTACTTC.

J is TRBJ2-3 and V is TRBV6-5, with 10 bases that match TRBD2. V trimming: 7 bases; J trimming: 9 bases; junction bases outside the gene matches: 13. The length of the CDR3 is 15 residues. Germline-derived CDR1 and CDR2 are MNHEY and SVGAGI. CDR3 amino acids: CASKVAGGFGSTQYF. The CDR3 bases are TGTGCCAGCAAGGTAGCGGGGGGTTTCGGGTCAACGCAGTATTTT.

The V call is TRBV20-1, the J call TRBJ1-1, with 7 bases aligning to TRBD1. V lost 0 bases, J lost 3 bases, and 7 bases stayed unmatched. There are 15 residues in the CDR3. Germline CDR1 is DFQATT and CDR2 is SNEGSKA (reference sequence). The CDR3: CSAREPNRGDTEAFF. DNA of the CDR3: TGCAGTGCTAGAGAGCCGAACAGGGGCGACACTGAAGCTTTCTTT.

CDR3 DNA: TGTGCCAGCAGTTTAGGGGGGCGTGGGTTCTTC. This codes for CASSLGGRGFF. The genes are TRBV12-3 or TRBV12-4 and TRBJ2-1; a weak D match, TRBD1 (6 bases). V was clipped by 1 base and J by 15 bases, with 10 bases between them. The length of the CDR3 is 11 residues.

In nucleotides, the CDR3 is TGTGCCAGCAGCCAGGACACCTCGGGGGGGACCCAGTACTTC. It specifies CASSQDTSGGTQYF. The chain links TRBV11-2 to TRBJ2-5, with 7 bases identical to TRBD2. The germline V gene encodes CDR1 SGHAT and CDR2 FQNNGV. Trimming took 5 bases from V and 7 from J; bases not matched to a gene: 10. The CDR3 contains 14 residues.

Only a few counts were recorded for this clonotype. The V and J genes are TRBV3-1 and TRBJ2-3; no clear D gene. V lost 7 bases and J 2 bases, leaving 10 bases between the germline ends. CDR1 LGHDT and CDR2 YNNKEL come from the germline V gene (reference sequence). This CDR3 region has 13 residues. The CDR3 reads CASMAPVTDTQYF. The CDR3 DNA follows: TGTGCCAGCATGGCCCCGGTCACAGATACGCAGTATTTT.